The 25 T cell receptor beta chains listed next were all sequenced from one sample in a study of OX40 agonist ivuxolimab in advanced cancers. The method was immunoSEQ multiplex PCR; TCRdb's version includes in-frame clones alone and lacks a portion of them. The table has around 150,000 clones, just over 90% seen once. Here the sequenced sample was CD4+ or CD8+ T cells sorted from blood, taken in a trial of the OX40 agonist ivuxolimab. The receptors were sampled from an adult with an advanced solid tumor such as melanoma, head and neck, liver or kidney cancer.

The chain couples TRBV28 to TRBJ2-7; 9 bases map to TRBD2. The CDR3 totals 14 residues. V lost 6 bases and J lost 6; bases outside the gene matches: 9. CDR1 MDHEN and CDR2 SYDVKM come from the germline V gene. The DNA for the CDR3 is TGTGCCAGCAGCTTTATTAGCGGGGGTGGCGAGCAGTACTTC. It codes for CASSFISGGGEQYF.

The rearrangement uses TRBV5-4 and TRBJ1-3, with D uncertain. Germline V gene sequence: CDR1 SGHNT, CDR2 YYREEE (reference sequence). Trimming stripped 4 bases from V and 2 bases from J, with 13 bases between. This CDR3 contains 15 residues. The CDR3 DNA follows: TGTGCCAGCAGCGTTCTCGGGGAGGCTGGAAACACCATATATTTT. This encodes CASSVLGEAGNTIYF.

The V call is TRBV5-6, the J call TRBJ1-1; D uncertain. The V and J ends lost 0 bases and 2 bases respectively, with 5 bases between them. This CDR3 contains 13 residues. CDR1 and CDR2 from the germline V gene are SGHDT and YYEEEE. The CDR3: CASSLAENTEAFF. The CDR3 DNA reads as TGTGCCAGCAGCTTGGCAGAAAACACTGAAGCTTTCTTT.

This clone came up a few times. CDR3 sequence (DNA): TGCGCCAGCAGCTCTACCCGGATGGGGAATGAAAAACTGTTTTTT. This gives the protein CASSSTRMGNEKLFF. J is TRBJ1-4 and V is TRBV5-1, with D uncertain. Germline CDR1 reads SGHRS; CDR2 reads YFSETQ. The CDR3 length is 15 residues. Trimming cost V 3 bases and J 5 bases, with 14 bases left between them.

The chain couples TRBV28 to TRBJ1-1, with no clear D. CDR1 is MDHEN, CDR2 SYDVKM, per germline. V was pared by 7 bases and J by 1 base, with 10 bases between. This CDR3 is 13 amino acids long. The CDR3 protein is CASKVLGNTEAFF. The CDR3, as DNA: TGTGCCAGCAAGGTTTTGGGGAACACTGAAGCTTTCTTT.

This clone was found once. This chain joins TRBV5-4 and TRBJ2-6; 9 nucleotides align to TRBD1. V lost 3 bases to trimming and J lost 0 bases; unmatched junction nucleotides: 4. This CDR3 is built from 17 residues. CDR1 and CDR2 from the germline V gene are SGHNT and YYREEE (reference sequence). The CDR3 region is CASSWGQGRSGANVLTF. DNA of the CDR3: TGTGCCAGCAGCTGGGGACAGGGCCGCTCTGGGGCCAACGTCCTGACTTTC.

This clone has a single count. The V gene is TRBV5-1, the J gene TRBJ2-1; 8 bases line up with TRBD2. CDR1 is SGHRS, CDR2 YFSETQ, per germline. There are 15 residues in the CDR3. Trimming removed 0 bases from V and 3 bases from J; junction bases left unmatched: 2. CDR3: CASSLAAGVYNEQFF. DNA for the CDR3: TGCGCCAGCAGCTTGGCAGCGGGAGTCTACAATGAGCAGTTCTTC.

The rearrangement joins TRBV7-2 to TRBJ1-6; no reliable D call. CDR3 length: 15 residues. Trimming took 5 bases from V and 4 from J, leaving 12 bases between them. Germline V gives CDR1 SGHTA, CDR2 FQGNSA. The CDR3 bases are TGTGCCAGCAGCCGGGTTGCAGAGTATAATTCACCCCTCCACTTT. Its protein product is CASSRVAEYNSPLHF.

This chain links TRBV5-4 with TRBJ1-2; 9 nucleotides line up with TRBD1. With 0 bases clipped from V and 9 bases from J, the junction kept 6 bases outside the gene matches. The length of the CDR3 is 14 residues. Germline CDR1 and CDR2: SGHNT and YYREEE (reference sequence). DNA of the CDR3: TGTGCCAGCAGCTTGGGACAGGGGGAAAGGAGCTACACCTTC. Its translation is CASSLGQGERSYTF.

The chain combines TRBV10-3 with TRBJ2-3, with D perhaps TRBD2 (5 bases). The CDR3 is 17 amino acids. CDR1 ENHRY and CDR2 SYGVKD come from the germline V gene. V was pared by 6 bases and J by 2 bases, with 21 bases between. The CDR3 DNA follows: TGTGCCATCAGGACCTCCGGGAACCCGTCCGTCACAGATACGCAGTATTTT. Its translation: CAIRTSGNPSVTDTQYF.

The V call is TRBV10-1, the J call TRBJ1-5; D is perhaps TRBD1 (6 bases). The CDR3 length is 14 residues. V was trimmed by 8 bases and J by 7 bases, leaving 18 bases between them. Per germline, CDR1 WNHNN and CDR2 SYGVQD (reference sequence). CDR3 sequence: CASSAGGEGQPQHF. DNA for the CDR3: TGCGCCAGCTCGGCGGGGGGCGAGGGGCAGCCCCAGCATTTT.

CDR3: CASSFLGGYTF. In nucleotides, the CDR3 is TGTGCCAGCAGTTTTCTGGGAGGCTACACCTTC. The chain is built from TRBV28 and TRBJ1-2; D gene unclear. Trimming took 3 bases from V and 8 from J, leaving 7 bases between them. Per germline, CDR1 MDHEN and CDR2 SYDVKM. The CDR3 runs to 11 residues.

The chain uses TRBV25-1 and TRBJ2-1; D perhaps matches TRBD1 (6 bases). This CDR3 comprises 15 residues. The ends were cut back, 1 base at V and 8 bases at J, with 15 bases in the middle. Germline CDR1 reads MGHDK; CDR2 reads SYGVNS. The CDR3, as DNA: TGTGCCAGCAGTGAATTGGGGGCTAGTCGAGATGAGCAGTTCTTC. It specifies CASSELGASRDEQFF. Drawing the rest from reference TRBV25-1 and TRBJ2-1, the complete variable domain is EADIYQTPRYLVIGTGKKITLECSQTMGHDKMYWYQQDPGMELHLIHYSYGVNSTEKGDLSSESTVSRIRTEHFPLTLESARPSHTSQYLCASSELGASRDEQFFGPGTRLTVL.

This clone was seen just once. Other DNA sequences in the same sample also yield this CDR3. The chain has TRBV5-1 and TRBJ2-5; TRBD2 agrees at 11 bases. The CDR3 runs 15 residues. The germline CDR1 and CDR2 sequences are SGHRS and YFSETQ. Germline trimming cut 1 base from V and 5 bases from J; bases unmatched to any gene: 4. The chain's CDR3 is CASSLLASGRETQYF. The DNA for the CDR3 is TGCGCCAGCAGCTTGCTGGCTAGCGGGAGGGAGACCCAGTACTTC.

This chain uses TRBV5-1 with TRBJ2-1; TRBD1 might be the D (6 bases). Germline V CDR1 and CDR2: SGHRS, YFSETQ. V shed 1 base and J shed 6 bases, with 11 bases lying between them. The CDR3 is 14 residues long. The CDR3 DNA sequence: TGCGCCAGCAGCTTGAGCAGAGGGGGCAATGAGCAGTTCTTC. Translation gives CASSLSRGGNEQFF.

The chain has TRBV6-5 and TRBJ1-5; D remains unclear. The germline gives CDR1 MNHEY, CDR2 SVGAGI. The length of the CDR3 is 13 residues. Trimming removed 10 bases from V and 3 bases from J, with 13 bases in between. The CDR3 DNA reads TGTGCCACCGGGGATGGCTTCAATCAGCCCCAGCATTTT. The encoded protein is CATGDGFNQPQHF.

This clone occurred once. The V and J genes are TRBV6-6 and TRBJ2-7; D remains ambiguous. Trimming left V 10 bases short and J 5 bases short, with 6 bases between. The length of the CDR3 is 9 residues. Germline V gene sequence: CDR1 MNHNY, CDR2 SVGAGI (reference sequence). The CDR3 sequence is CAIRDEQYF. For the CDR3, the DNA is TGTGCCATCAGAGACGAGCAGTACTTC.

This clone came up once. This chain links TRBV6-5 with TRBJ1-2; no firm D call. This CDR3 spans 15 amino acids. V was trimmed by 0 bases and J by 3 bases, leaving 11 bases between them. The germline CDR1 and CDR2 sequences are MNHEY and SVGAGI. The CDR3 region has the DNA TGTGCCAGCAGTTACTCCGGCAGACCATACTATGGCTACACCTTC. Translation gives CASSYSGRPYYGYTF.

The rearrangement joins TRBV6-6 to TRBJ1-1, with TRBD1 identical over 10 bases. The length of the CDR3 is 12 residues. V trimming: 10 bases; J trimming: 6 bases; junction bases outside the gene matches: 5. CDR1 and CDR2 from the germline V gene are MNHNY and SVGAGI (reference sequence). CDR3 sequence reads: CAIRGTGAEAFF. Here the CDR3 DNA reads TGTGCCATCAGAGGGACAGGGGCTGAAGCTTTCTTT.

This rearrangement joins TRBV27 to TRBJ2-7, with a weak D call TRBD1 (5 bases). CDR1 MNHEY and CDR2 SMNVEV come from the germline V gene (reference sequence). The CDR3 has 13 residues. Deletions cut 5 bases from V and 6 bases from J, with 14 bases between. The CDR3 is CASSQGRDREQYF. CDR3 in DNA: TGTGCCAGCAGTCAGGGTCGAGATCGCGAGCAGTACTTC.

This CDR3 reads CASRQGVGNTIYF. The CDR3, as DNA: TGTGCCAGCAGGCAGGGAGTTGGAAACACCATATATTTT. The chain employs TRBV6-5 and TRBJ1-3, with D tentatively TRBD1 (5 bases). The germline CDR1 and CDR2 sequences are MNHEY and SVGAGI. V was trimmed by 6 bases and J by 3 bases, leaving 9 bases between them. CDR3 length: 13 residues.

The CDR3 DNA follows: TGTGCCAGCACCTCCGGGGTCCGGGGTGAGCAGTTCTTC. This gives the protein CASTSGVRGEQFF. V usage is TRBV27 and J usage is TRBJ2-1; possibly TRBD2 for D (5 bases). The CDR3 spans 13 residues. Trimming shortened V by 7 bases and J by 9 bases, and 16 bases separated the two germline ends. Germline loops: CDR1 MNHEY, CDR2 SMNVEV (reference sequence).

The chain uses TRBV15 and TRBJ2-3, with D perhaps matching TRBD2 (7 bases). V dropped 5 bases and J dropped 3 bases, with 12 bases sitting between them. The length of the CDR3 is 14 residues. CDR1 is LNHNV, CDR2 YYDKDF, per germline (reference sequence). The CDR3 DNA is TGTGCCACCAGCGTCGGGGGGCCGACAGATACGCAGTATTTT. Protein: CATSVGGPTDTQYF.

This rearrangement joins TRBV5-4 to TRBJ2-5, with no clear D. There are 11 residues in the CDR3. V was cut by 4 bases and J by 5 bases, with 6 bases left in between. Germline V gene sequence: CDR1 SGHNT, CDR2 YYREEE (reference sequence). The DNA for the CDR3 is TGTGCCAGCAGCCGCCGGGAGACCCAGTACTTC. Translated: CASSRRETQYF.

CDR3 in DNA: TGCGCCAGCAGCTTGGTGAGGGGGGAGAATTCACCCCTCCACTTT. Its protein product is CASSLVRGENSPLHF. The chain has TRBV5-1 and TRBJ1-6; TRBD1 is a possible D gene (6 bases). The CDR3 contains 15 residues. V was trimmed by 0 bases and J by 7 bases, leaving 11 bases between them. Germline V gene sequence: CDR1 SGHRS, CDR2 YFSETQ.